The rows below give T cell receptor beta chains drawn from one sample of a study of cytomegalovirus exposure and HLA in healthy donors. Using immunoSEQ multiplex PCR, the repertoire was profiled, and TCRdb retains in-frame clones only, with some absent. The data show 150,000 or so clones, with about 73% seen just once and 3% to 3.5% held by the top ten. Input material: PBMCs. The receptors shown here come from a woman between 35 and 50 years old in good health and CMV-seronegative. CDR3s include the opening cysteine and the closing phenylalanine or tryptophan. Each record gives: D gene, clone size, V gene, J gene, CDR3 DNA, CDR3 protein. The D gene is left open where the match is weak. Clone size is not always given. Where it is, it says once, few, many or a class for expanded clones.

TRBD1,NA,TRBV5-1,TRBJ1-2,TGCGCCAGCAGCTCGGGAGTACAGGGGGCGCATGGCTACACCTTC,CASSSGVQGAHGYTF
NA,NA,TRBV5-1,TRBJ2-2,TGCGCCAGCAGCTTGGCGGCTAGTGCCCTAGCCGGGGAGCTGTTTTTT,CASSLAASALAGELFF
TRBD1,NA,TRBV28,TRBJ2-5,TGTGCCAGCAGCTCGGGACAGGTGGGGGAGACCCAGTACTTC,CASSSGQVGETQYF
NA,NA,TRBV5-1,TRBJ1-1,TGCGCCAGCAGACAAGGGGGGAACACTGAAGCTTTCTTT,CASRQGGNTEAFF
NA,NA,TRBV5-5,TRBJ1-5,TGTGCCAGCAGCTTGACCCCAGGGTATAGCAATCAGCCCCAGCATTTT,CASSLTPGYSNQPQHF
NA,NA,TRBV7-9,TRBJ1-2,TGTGCCAGCAGCTTAGTCAGCGGCCGCTATGGCTACACCTTC,CASSLVSGRYGYTF
NA,few,TRBV25-1,TRBJ1-1,TGTGCCAGCAGCAGGGGGAACACTGAAGCTTTCTTT,CASSRGNTEAFF
NA,once,TRBV4-1,TRBJ2-1,TGCGCCAGCAGACTCCTCGGGGGAAGGGATGAGCAGTTCTTC,CASRLLGGRDEQFF
NA,NA,TRBV2,TRBJ1-1,TGTGCCAGCAGTGAGTACGGTACTGAAGCTTTCTTT,CASSEYGTEAFF
NA,NA,TRBV7-6,TRBJ2-5,TGTGCCAGCAAAGACCCACAGACGACCCAGTACTTC,CASKDPQTTQYF
TRBD1,NA,TRBV5-1,TRBJ1-1,TGCGCCAGCAGCACTTCCGGGACAGGGGTCACTGAAGCTTTCTTT,CASSTSGTGVTEAFF
NA,once,TRBV2,TRBJ1-4,TGTGCCAGCAGTGATAGTCTTAATGAAAAACTGTTTTTT,CASSDSLNEKLFF
NA,once,TRBV18,TRBJ1-1,TGTGCCAGCTCACCCCAGGGGACTGAAGCTTTCTTT,CASSPQGTEAFF
TRBD1,NA,TRBV6-5,TRBJ1-4,TGTGCCAGCACAGGACAGGGATCAGGAAAACTGTTTTTT,CASTGQGSGKLFF
TRBD1,NA,TRBV4-1,TRBJ2-7,TGCGCCAGCAGGCACCATAGGGACAGTGCCTACGAGCAGTACTTC,CASRHHRDSAYEQYF
NA,NA,TRBV6-5,TRBJ2-3,TGTGCCAGCAGTTACACGGTGCGAGATACGCAGTATTTT,CASSYTVRDTQYF
NA,once,TRBV5-4,TRBJ2-5,TGTGCCAGCAGGCTCGACCGAGGGGAGACCCAGTACTTC,CASRLDRGETQYF
TRBD1,NA,TRBV6-5,TRBJ2-7,TGTGCCAGCAGTTACTCTGGGACAGGCGACTACGAGCAGTACTTC,CASSYSGTGDYEQYF
NA,NA,TRBV4-2,TRBJ1-4,TGTGCCAGCAGCCAGAGCCGGGGGACCCTACGGGGTGAAAAACTGTTTTTT,CASSQSRGTLRGEKLFF
TRBD1,NA,TRBV11-3,TRBJ2-5,TGTGCCAGCAGCAAAACAGGGGTAGAGGGGGAGACCCAGTACTTC,CASSKTGVEGETQYF
TRBD1,NA,TRBV5-8,TRBJ1-5,TGTGCCAGCAGCTTAGGGACAGTGCTTGGCAATCAGCCCCAGCATTTT,CASSLGTVLGNQPQHF
TRBD1,few,TRBV18,TRBJ1-6,TGTGCCAGCTCACCGGGGACAGGGCTTAATTCACCCCTCCACTTT,CASSPGTGLNSPLHF
TRBD2,NA,TRBV2,TRBJ2-5,TGTGCCAGCATCCCGTCCGGACTAGCGGGGGAGACCCAGTACTTC,CASIPSGLAGETQYF
TRBD2,NA,TRBV5-1,TRBJ2-2,TGCGCCAGCAGCCAGAGACTAGCGGGGGATACCGGCACCGGGGAGCTGTTTTTT,CASSQRLAGDTGTGELFF
TRBD1,NA,TRBV6-5,TRBJ2-7,TGTGCCAGCCGCTTGACAGGGGCCCCCGAGCAGTACTTC,CASRLTGAPEQYF
TRBD1,NA,TRBV19,TRBJ2-6,TGTGCCAGTAGTATCGGGACAGGGAGCTCTGGGGCCAACGTCCTGACTTTC,CASSIGTGSSGANVLTF
TRBD2,NA,TRBV6-1,TRBJ2-5,TGTGCCAGCAGTGAAGGACTAGCCCCCAGTGAGACCCAGTACTTC,CASSEGLAPSETQYF
TRBD1,NA,TRBV29-1,TRBJ2-2,TGCAGCGTGGGCGACAGGGGGGTAACCGGGGAGCTGTTTTTT,CSVGDRGVTGELFF
TRBD1,NA,TRBV18,TRBJ1-5,TGTGCCAGCCCCCGTGACAGGGTATCGTTGGCCCAGCATTTT,CASPRDRVSLAQHF
NA,NA,TRBV7-8,TRBJ2-3,TGTGCCAGCAGCTTAACTCTTCGGGGAGATACGCAGTATTTT,CASSLTLRGDTQYF
TRBD1,NA,TRBV5-3,TRBJ1-4,TGTGCCAGAAGCTTGGCAGGGGGCGCTAATGAAAAACTGTTTTTT,CARSLAGGANEKLFF
NA,NA,TRBV6-1,TRBJ1-6,TGTGCCAGCCTAAGCTCCTATAATTCACCCCTCCACTTT,CASLSSYNSPLHF
NA,NA,TRBV2,TRBJ2-2,TGTGCCAGCAGTGAAGCATCGACCGGGGAGCTGTTTTTT,CASSEASTGELFF
TRBD1,NA,TRBV7-6,TRBJ1-2,TGTGCCAGCAGCCCAACAGGGGTTAACCCCTATGGCTACACCTTC,CASSPTGVNPYGYTF
NA,NA,TRBV27,TRBJ1-2,TGTGCCGGCCCGCAGGGCTACACCTTC,CAGPQGYTF
TRBD1,NA,TRBV5-1,TRBJ1-2,TGCGCCAGCAGACTTCTAGGGGGACAGGGCCATGGCTACACCTTC,CASRLLGGQGHGYTF
NA,NA,TRBV28,TRBJ1-1,TGTGCCAGCAGTTCGCGGGCTGAAGCTTTCTTT,CASSSRAEAFF
TRBD1,NA,TRBV19,TRBJ1-2,TGTGCCAGTAGACCCACAGGGGGTTTCTATGGCTACACCTTC,CASRPTGGFYGYTF
NA,few,TRBV6-6,TRBJ1-6,TGTGCCAGCAGTTACAACCCAGAAAATTCACCCCTCCACTTT,CASSYNPENSPLHF
NA,NA,TRBV18,TRBJ1-3,TGTGCCAGCTCCTATGACTCTGGAAACACCATATATTTT,CASSYDSGNTIYF
TRBD1,NA,TRBV29-1,TRBJ1-2,TGCAGCGTTGTAGGGGACAGGGCGGGTGGCTACACCTTC,CSVVGDRAGGYTF
TRBD2,NA,TRBV12-5,TRBJ2-3,TGTGCTAGTGGCCGCGGGACTAGCGGGGATATACTGGCAGATACGCAGTATTTT,CASGRGTSGDILADTQYF
NA,NA,TRBV21-1,TRBJ1-3,TGTGCCAGCAGCAAAGCACCAGGGTTAGGATTTCTGGTAAGGGACACCATATATTTT,CASSKAPGLGFLVRDTIYF
TRBD1,NA,TRBV6-5,TRBJ2-2,TGTGCCAGCAGTTACGTCAGGGGGCCGAACACCGGGGAGCTGTTTTTT,CASSYVRGPNTGELFF
TRBD1,few,TRBV14,TRBJ1-2,TGTGCCAGCAGCCCCCAGGGGGCCCCGTCCACCAACCTGAAATATGGCTACACCTTC,CASSPQGAPSTNLKYGYTF
NA,NA,TRBV5-4,TRBJ2-5,TGTGCCAGCAGCTTGGGATGGGAGCAAGAGACCCAGTACTTC,CASSLGWEQETQYF
NA,NA,TRBV19,TRBJ2-7,TGTGCCAGTAGTATCGGGGGAAGATACTACGAGCAGTACTTC,CASSIGGRYYEQYF
NA,NA,TRBV19,TRBJ1-2,TGTGCCAGTAGTATAACAGGGCGGGCTGGCTACACCTTC,CASSITGRAGYTF
TRBD1,NA,TRBV27,TRBJ1-6,TGTGCCAGCAGTTCGGGACAGGGGGGAGTATCCTATAATTCACCCCTCCACTTT,CASSSGQGGVSYNSPLHF
TRBD1,NA,TRBV6-1,TRBJ2-3,TGTGCCAGCAGTACAGGGGGCGCTAACACAGATACGCAGTATTTT,CASSTGGANTDTQYF
NA,NA,TRBV10-3,TRBJ1-1,TGTGCCATCAGCCCTCCTGGACAGAGGAACACTGAAGCTTTCTTT,CAISPPGQRNTEAFF
NA,NA,TRBV7-2,TRBJ2-1,TGTGCCAGCAGCCTTGGGACAACCTACAATGAGCAGTTCTTC,CASSLGTTYNEQFF
NA,NA,TRBV2,TRBJ1-1,TGTGCCAGCAGTGAAGCGCTCGGGCGCGGGGCTTTCTTT,CASSEALGRGAFF
TRBD2,NA,TRBV9,TRBJ2-7,TGTGCCAGCAGTCTGGGACTAGCGGGGGGGCAGAGCTACGAGCAGTACTTC,CASSLGLAGGQSYEQYF
NA,NA,TRBV5-1,TRBJ2-5,TGCGCCAGCAGCCCTACTTACAGGGCAGAGGAGCAGTACTTC,CASSPTYRAEEQYF
NA,once,TRBV5-6,TRBJ2-5,TGTGCCAGCAGGACGCAGGGTCTCCAAGAGACCCAGTACTTC,CASRTQGLQETQYF
NA,few,TRBV4-3,TRBJ2-7,TGCGCCAGCAGCCAAGGGCCGGGACTGGGGGAGCAGTACTTC,CASSQGPGLGEQYF
NA,NA,TRBV5-1,TRBJ2-1,TGCGCCAGCAGACCGGACAGAGCCTACAATGAGCAGTTCTTC,CASRPDRAYNEQFF
TRBD2,NA,TRBV19,TRBJ2-5,TGTGCCAGTAGTAGCCTCCTTCTAGCGGAGGCTTTCCAAGAGACCCAGTACTTC,CASSSLLLAEAFQETQYF